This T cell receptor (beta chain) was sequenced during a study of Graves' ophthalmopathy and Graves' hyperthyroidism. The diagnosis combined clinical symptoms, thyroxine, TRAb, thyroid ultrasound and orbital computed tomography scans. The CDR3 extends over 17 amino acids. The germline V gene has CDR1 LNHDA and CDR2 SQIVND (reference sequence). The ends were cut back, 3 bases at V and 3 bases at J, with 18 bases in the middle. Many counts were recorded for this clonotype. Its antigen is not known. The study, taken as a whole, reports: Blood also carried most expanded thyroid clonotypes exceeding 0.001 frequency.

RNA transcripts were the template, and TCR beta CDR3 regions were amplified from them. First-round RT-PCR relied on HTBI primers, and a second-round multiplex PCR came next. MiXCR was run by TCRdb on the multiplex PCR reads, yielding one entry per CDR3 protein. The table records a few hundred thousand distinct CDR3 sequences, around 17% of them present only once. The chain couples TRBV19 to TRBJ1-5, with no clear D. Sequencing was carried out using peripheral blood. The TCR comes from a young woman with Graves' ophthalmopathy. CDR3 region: CASSIGWEGRSNQPQHF. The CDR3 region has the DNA TGTGCCAGTAGTATTGGGTGGGAAGGCAGGTCCAATCAGCCCCAGCATTTT.